By its share, the clone carrying this T cell receptor (beta chain) is medium-sized. Antigen: not known. The entry originates in a study of tumor-infiltrating lymphocytes in primary liver carcinoma. General study points: Tumor region pairs showed greater overlap than either tumor-adjacent or tumor-blood pairs did. A small share of top clones, only about 7-24%, was found in all five tumor regions.

Investigators took RNA and DNA out together from roughly 18-30 mg of unsorted bulk tissue. Five discrete regions of every tumor underwent sampling. Tumor samples were assessed, and every one had over 90% viable tumor cells. The authors made TCR beta cDNA from 500 ng total RNA with a constant-region primer. Generation of the TCR beta libraries relied on three nested multiplex PCR rounds using slightly modified ARM-PCR. The opening two PCR rounds, roughly 11 cycles each, paired TRBV1-TRBV30 forward primers with a C-beta reverse primer. TCRdb re-derived calls from the multiplex PCR reads in MiXCR, one entry per CDR3 protein. Found here are some 22,000 distinct CDR3 sequences, roughly three quarters of them singletons; the top ten hold roughly a third. The CDR3 has 14 residues. Looked up from germline, CDR1 is SEHNR and CDR2 is FQNEAQ (reference sequence). V trimming: 4 bases; J trimming: 0 bases; junction bases outside the gene matches: 3.

This receptor was taken from a woman in her 30s with primary liver carcinoma and hepatitis B virus infection. Sequenced sample: liver tumor tissue from sampling region 5. The sample's subset: tumor region T5, tumor centre. The chain has TRBV7-9 and TRBJ2-7; 7 bases match TRBD2. The CDR3 is CASSSGGLSYEQYF. The CDR3 bases are TGTGCCAGCAGCTCGGGAGGCCTCTCCTACGAGCAGTACTTC. The full variable domain, rest sourced from reference TRBV7-9 and TRBJ2-7, is DTGVSQNPRHKITKRGQNVTFRCDPISEHNRLYWYRQTLGQGPEFLTYFQNEAQLEKSRLLSDRFSAERPKGSFSTLEIQRTEQGDSAMYLCASSSGGLSYEQYFGPGTRLTVT.